The present entry profiles one T cell receptor beta chain with its context. In the authors' methods: Cell counts per sample came from amplifying reference gene primers. The method was immunoSEQ multiplex PCR; TCRdb's version includes in-frame clones alone and lacks a portion of them. For V, J and clone size, that table is used; D and trimming come from the DNA. The repertoire has about 70,000 clones, more than 75% of them found once; the top ten carry approximately 11%. This entry is derived from a study of blood T cell repertoires in COVID-19. Study background: Spain, Italy and the United States supplied samples that represented acute and convalescent COVID-19. Nucleic acid was either cDNA or gDNA, and it came from T cells, B-cell-depleted T cells, or PBMCs.

Per the germline V gene, CDR1 is DFQATT and CDR2 is SNEGSKA (reference sequence). V dropped 3 bases and J dropped 4; count of bases not matched to a gene: 7. The CDR3 loop spans 14 amino acids. This chain connects TRBV20-1 to TRBJ2-3; TRBD2 matches at 7 bases. Material: peripheral blood. The sequence was obtained from a woman aged 18-30 years with acute or convalescent COVID-19. CDR3: CSASSAGAPDTQYF. The CDR3 nucleotides are TGCAGTGCTAGTTCGGCGGGAGCCCCAGATACGCAGTATTTT.